This T cell receptor beta chain was captured by sequencing in a study of blood T cells in healthy people across ages. PCR was performed a second time for roughly 7 to 12 cycles using a sample-barcoded 5' primer and a J-beta primer mix. Each CDR3 protein gets one entry after TCRdb re-called the 5' RACE reads with MiXCR. The sample contains over a million distinct CDR3 sequences, approximately 59% of which appear only once. The length of the CDR3 is 18 residues. V lost 6 bases, J lost 5 bases, and 19 bases stayed unmatched. Germline CDR1 reads MNHNS; CDR2 reads SASEGT. The receptor comes from a man younger than 35 in good health. The chain joins TRBV6-1 to TRBJ2-5; 9 positions agree with TRBD2. The sequenced sample was blood. The CDR3 spells CASRPGQVAGVTGETQYF. The CDR3 bases are TGTGCCAGCAGACCTGGACAAGTAGCGGGAGTCACGGGGGAGACCCAGTACTTC.